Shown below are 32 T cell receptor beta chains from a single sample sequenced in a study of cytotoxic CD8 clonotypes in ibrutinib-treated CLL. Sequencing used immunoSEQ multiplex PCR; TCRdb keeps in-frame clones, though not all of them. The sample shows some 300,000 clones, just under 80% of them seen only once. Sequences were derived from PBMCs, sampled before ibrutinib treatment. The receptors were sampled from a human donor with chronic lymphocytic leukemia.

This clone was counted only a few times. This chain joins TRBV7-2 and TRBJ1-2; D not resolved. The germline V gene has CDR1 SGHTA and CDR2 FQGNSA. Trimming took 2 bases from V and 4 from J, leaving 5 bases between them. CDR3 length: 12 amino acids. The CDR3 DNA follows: TGTGCCAGCAGCTTAAGTAGCTATGGCTACACCTTC. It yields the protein CASSLSSYGYTF.

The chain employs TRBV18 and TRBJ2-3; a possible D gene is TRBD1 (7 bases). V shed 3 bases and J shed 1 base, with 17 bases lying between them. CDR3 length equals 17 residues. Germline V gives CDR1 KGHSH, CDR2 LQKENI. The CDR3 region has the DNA TGTGCCAGCTCACCGGCAGGCAGGGGGGAAGGCACAGATACGCAGTATTTT. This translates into CASSPAGRGEGTDTQYF.

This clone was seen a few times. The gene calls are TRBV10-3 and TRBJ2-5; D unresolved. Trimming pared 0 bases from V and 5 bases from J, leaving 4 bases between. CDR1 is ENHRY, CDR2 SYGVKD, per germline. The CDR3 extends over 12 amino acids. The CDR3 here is CAISESMETQYF. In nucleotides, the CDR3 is TGTGCCATCAGTGAGTCGATGGAGACCCAGTACTTC.

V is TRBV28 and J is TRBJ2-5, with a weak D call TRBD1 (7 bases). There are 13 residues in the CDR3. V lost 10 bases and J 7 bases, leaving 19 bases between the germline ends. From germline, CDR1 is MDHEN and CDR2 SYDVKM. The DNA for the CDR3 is TGTGCCACCTCAGGGGGGATACCGACGACCCAGTACTTC. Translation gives CATSGGIPTTQYF.

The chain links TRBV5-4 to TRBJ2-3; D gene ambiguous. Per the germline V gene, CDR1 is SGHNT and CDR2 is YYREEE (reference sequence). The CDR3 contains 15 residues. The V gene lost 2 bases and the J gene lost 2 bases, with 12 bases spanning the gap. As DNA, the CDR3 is TGTGCCAGCAGCTTTAGGACGGAGTACACAGATACGCAGTATTTT. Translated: CASSFRTEYTDTQYF.

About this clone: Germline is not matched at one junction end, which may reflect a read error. CDR3 amino acids: CASSPQGYYGYTF. DNA of the CDR3: TGTGCCAGCTCCCCACAGGGCTACTATGGCTACACCTTC. The V call is TRBV18, the J call TRBJ1-2, with D possibly matching TRBD1 (6 bases). The CDR3 length is 13 residues. Germline V gene sequence: CDR1 KGHSH, CDR2 LQKENI.

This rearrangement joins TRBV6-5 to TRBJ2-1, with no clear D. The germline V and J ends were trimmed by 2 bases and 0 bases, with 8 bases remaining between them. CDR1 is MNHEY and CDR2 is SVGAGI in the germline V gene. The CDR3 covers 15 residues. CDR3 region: CASSYDWSSYNEQFF. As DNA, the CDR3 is TGTGCCAGCAGTTACGATTGGAGCTCCTACAATGAGCAGTTCTTC.

CDR3: CASSLGLDSNQPQHF. Here the CDR3 DNA reads TGCGCCAGCAGCTTGGGGCTGGATAGCAATCAGCCCCAGCATTTT. J is TRBJ1-5 and V is TRBV5-1; no firm D call. Between the trimmed V and J ends, which lost 0 bases and 0 bases, there was a span of 7 bases. The CDR3 is made up of 15 amino acids. The germline V gene has CDR1 SGHRS and CDR2 YFSETQ.

CDR3: CASSRDKNTEAFF. DNA for the CDR3: TGTGCCAGCAGCCGGGACAAGAACACTGAAGCTTTCTTT. The chain uses TRBV6-5 and TRBJ1-1, with a possible D match to TRBD1 (6 bases). Germline V CDR1 and CDR2: MNHEY, SVGAGI. The CDR3 has 13 amino acids. Trimming cost V 6 bases and J 1 base, with 9 bases left between them.

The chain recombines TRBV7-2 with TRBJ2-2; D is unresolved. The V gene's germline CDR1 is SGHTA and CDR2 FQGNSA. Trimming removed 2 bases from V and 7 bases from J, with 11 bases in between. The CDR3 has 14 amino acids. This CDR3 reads CASSLPGWGGELFF. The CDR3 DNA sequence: TGTGCCAGCAGCTTACCCGGTTGGGGCGGGGAGCTGTTTTTT.

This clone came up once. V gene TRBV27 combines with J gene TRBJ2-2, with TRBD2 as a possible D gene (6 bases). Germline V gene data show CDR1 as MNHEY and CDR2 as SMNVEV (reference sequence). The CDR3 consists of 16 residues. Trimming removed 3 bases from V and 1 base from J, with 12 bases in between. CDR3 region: CASSFLLALNTGELFF. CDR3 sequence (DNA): TGTGCCAGCAGTTTCCTTCTAGCGTTGAACACCGGGGAGCTGTTTTTT.

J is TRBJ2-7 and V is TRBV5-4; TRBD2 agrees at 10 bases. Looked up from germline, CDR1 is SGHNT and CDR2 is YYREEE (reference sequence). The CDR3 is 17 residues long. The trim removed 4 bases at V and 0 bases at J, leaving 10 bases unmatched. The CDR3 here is CASSVQLAGASSYEQYF. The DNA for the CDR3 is TGTGCCAGCAGCGTACAGCTAGCGGGAGCAAGCTCCTACGAGCAGTACTTC.

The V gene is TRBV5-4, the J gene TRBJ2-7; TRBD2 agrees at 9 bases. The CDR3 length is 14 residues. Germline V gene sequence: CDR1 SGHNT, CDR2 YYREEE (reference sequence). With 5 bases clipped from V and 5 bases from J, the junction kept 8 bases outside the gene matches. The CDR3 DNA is TGTGCCAGCAGGGCTAGCGGGGCCCGTAACGAGCAGTACTTC. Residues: CASRASGARNEQYF.

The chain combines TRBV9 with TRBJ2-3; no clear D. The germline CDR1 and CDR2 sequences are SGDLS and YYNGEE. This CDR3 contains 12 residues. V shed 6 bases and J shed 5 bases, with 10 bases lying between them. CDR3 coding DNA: TGTGCCAGCACTTTACAAGGAGATACGCAGTATTTT. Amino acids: CASTLQGDTQYF.

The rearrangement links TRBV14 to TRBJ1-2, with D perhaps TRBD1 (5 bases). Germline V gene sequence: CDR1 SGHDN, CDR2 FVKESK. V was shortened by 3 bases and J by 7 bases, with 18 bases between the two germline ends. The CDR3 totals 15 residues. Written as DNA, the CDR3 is TGTGCCAGCAGCCACGGGGGAGGCACTTCCTTTGGCTACACCTTC. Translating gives CASSHGGGTSFGYTF.

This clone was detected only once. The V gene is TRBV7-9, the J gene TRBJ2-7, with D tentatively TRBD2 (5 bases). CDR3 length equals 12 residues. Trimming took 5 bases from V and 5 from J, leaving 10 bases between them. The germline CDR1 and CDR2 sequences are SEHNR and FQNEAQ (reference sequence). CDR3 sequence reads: CASSPRGDEQYF. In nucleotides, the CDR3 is TGTGCCAGCAGCCCCCGGGGTGACGAGCAGTACTTC.

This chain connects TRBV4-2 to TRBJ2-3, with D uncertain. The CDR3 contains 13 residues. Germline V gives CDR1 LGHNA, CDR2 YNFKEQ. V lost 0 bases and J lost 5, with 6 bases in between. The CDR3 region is CASSQDQLDTQYF. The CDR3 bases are TGTGCCAGCAGCCAAGATCAGTTAGATACGCAGTATTTT.

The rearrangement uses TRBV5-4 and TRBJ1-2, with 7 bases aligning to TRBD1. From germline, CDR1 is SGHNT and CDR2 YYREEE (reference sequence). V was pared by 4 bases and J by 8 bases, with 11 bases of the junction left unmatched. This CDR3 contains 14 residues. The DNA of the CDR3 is TGTGCCAGCAGCCCGGAAAGGGGGCGGAGGGGCTACACCTTC. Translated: CASSPERGRRGYTF. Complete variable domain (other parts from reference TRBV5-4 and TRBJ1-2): ETGVTQSPTHLIKTRGQQVTLRCSSQSGHNTVSWYQQALGQGPQFIFQYYREEENGRGNFPPRFSGLQFPNYSSELNVNALELDDSALYLCASSPERGRRGYTFGSGTRLTVV.

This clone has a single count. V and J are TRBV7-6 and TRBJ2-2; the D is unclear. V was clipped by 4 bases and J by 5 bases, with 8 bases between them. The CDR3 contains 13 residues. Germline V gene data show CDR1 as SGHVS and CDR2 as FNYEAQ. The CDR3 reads CASSSGRTGELFF. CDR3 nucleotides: TGTGCCAGCAGCTCCGGACGGACCGGGGAGCTGTTTTTT.

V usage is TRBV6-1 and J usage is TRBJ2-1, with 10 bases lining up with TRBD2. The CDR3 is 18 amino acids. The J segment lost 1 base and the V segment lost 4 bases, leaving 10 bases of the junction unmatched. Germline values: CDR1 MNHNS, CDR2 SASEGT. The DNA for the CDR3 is TGTGCCAGCAGTGTACCTGGGCTAGCGGGAGAGTCCTACAATGAGCAGTTCTTC. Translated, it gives CASSVPGLAGESYNEQFF.

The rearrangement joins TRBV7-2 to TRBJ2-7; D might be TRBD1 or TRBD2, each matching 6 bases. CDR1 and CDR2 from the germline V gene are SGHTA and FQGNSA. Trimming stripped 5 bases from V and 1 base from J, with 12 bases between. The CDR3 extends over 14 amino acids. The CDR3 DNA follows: TGTGCCAGCAGCCCCCGGGGGCCATCCTACGAGCAGTACTTC. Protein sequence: CASSPRGPSYEQYF.

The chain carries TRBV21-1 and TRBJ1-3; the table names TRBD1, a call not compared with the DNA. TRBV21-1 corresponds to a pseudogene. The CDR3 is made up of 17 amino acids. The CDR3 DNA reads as TGTGCCAGCAGCACTCAACTCTCCAGGGCCTCTGGAAACACCATATATTTT. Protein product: CASSTQLSRASGNTIYF.

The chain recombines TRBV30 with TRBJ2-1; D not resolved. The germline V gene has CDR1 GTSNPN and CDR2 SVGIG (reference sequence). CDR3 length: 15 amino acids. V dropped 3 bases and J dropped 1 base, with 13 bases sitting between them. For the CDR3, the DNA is TGTGCCTGGAGAGGGCCCGCCGGGTCCTACAATGAGCAGTTCTTC. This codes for CAWRGPAGSYNEQFF.

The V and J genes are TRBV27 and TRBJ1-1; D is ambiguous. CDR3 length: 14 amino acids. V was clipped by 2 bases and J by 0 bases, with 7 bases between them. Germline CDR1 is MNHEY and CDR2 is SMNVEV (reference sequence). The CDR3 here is CASSLRGLNTEAFF. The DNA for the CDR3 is TGTGCCAGCAGTTTACGAGGGTTGAACACTGAAGCTTTCTTT.

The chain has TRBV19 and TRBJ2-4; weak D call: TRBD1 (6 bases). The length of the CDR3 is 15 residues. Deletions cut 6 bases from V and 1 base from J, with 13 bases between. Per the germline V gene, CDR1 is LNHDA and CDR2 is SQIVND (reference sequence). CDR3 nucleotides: TGTGCCAGTAGCCAGGCACAGGGTGCCAAAAACATTCAGTACTTC. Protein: CASSQAQGAKNIQYF.

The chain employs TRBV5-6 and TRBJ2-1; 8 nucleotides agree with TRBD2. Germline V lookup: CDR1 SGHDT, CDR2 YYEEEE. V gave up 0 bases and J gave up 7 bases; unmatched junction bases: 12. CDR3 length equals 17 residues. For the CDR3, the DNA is TGTGCCAGCAGCTTGGTTACTACGGGAGGGCCAAGGAATGAGCAGTTCTTC. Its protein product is CASSLVTTGGPRNEQFF.

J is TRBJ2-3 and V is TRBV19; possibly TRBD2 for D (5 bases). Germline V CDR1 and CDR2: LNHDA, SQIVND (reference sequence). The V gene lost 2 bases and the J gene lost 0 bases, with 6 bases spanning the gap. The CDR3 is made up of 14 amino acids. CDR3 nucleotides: TGTGCCAGTAGTATAACGGGAAGCACAGATACGCAGTATTTT. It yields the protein CASSITGSTDTQYF. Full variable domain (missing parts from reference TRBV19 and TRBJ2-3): DGGITQSPKYLFRKEGQNVTLSCEQNLNHDAMYWYRQDPGQGLRLIYYSQIVNDFQKGDIAEGYSVSREKKESFPLTVTSAQKNPTAFYLCASSITGSTDTQYFGPGTRLTVL.

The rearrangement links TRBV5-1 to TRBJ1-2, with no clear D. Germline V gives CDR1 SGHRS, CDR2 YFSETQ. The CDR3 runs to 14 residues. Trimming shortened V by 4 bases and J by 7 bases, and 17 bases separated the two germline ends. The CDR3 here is CASSRNPGSGGYTF. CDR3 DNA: TGCGCCAGCAGCCGGAACCCGGGGTCGGGTGGCTACACCTTC.

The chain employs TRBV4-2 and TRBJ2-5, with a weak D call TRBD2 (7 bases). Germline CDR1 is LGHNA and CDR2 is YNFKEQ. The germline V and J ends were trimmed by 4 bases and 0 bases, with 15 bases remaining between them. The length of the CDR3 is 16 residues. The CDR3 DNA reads TGTGCCAGCAGCCCTCTGAGGGGGGGGTACCAAGAGACCCAGTACTTC. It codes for CASSPLRGGYQETQYF.

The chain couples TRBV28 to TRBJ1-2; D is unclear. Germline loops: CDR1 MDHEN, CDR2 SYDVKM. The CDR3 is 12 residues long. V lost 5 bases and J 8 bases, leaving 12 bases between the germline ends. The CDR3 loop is CASSPPGPGYTF. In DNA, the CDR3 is TGTGCCAGCAGTCCCCCCGGACCCGGCTACACCTTC.

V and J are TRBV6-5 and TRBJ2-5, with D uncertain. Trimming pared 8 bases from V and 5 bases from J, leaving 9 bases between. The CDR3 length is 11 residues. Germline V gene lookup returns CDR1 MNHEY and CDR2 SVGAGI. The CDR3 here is CASQRMETQYF. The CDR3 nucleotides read TGTGCCAGCCAAAGGATGGAGACCCAGTACTTC.

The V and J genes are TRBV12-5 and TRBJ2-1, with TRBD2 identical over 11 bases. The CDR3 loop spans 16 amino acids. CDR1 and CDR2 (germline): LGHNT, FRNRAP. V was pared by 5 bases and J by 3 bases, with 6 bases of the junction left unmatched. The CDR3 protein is CASGVLAGGIYNEQFF. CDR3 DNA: TGTGCTAGTGGTGTGCTAGCGGGAGGTATCTACAATGAGCAGTTCTTC. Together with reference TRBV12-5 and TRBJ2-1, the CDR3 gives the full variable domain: DARVTQTPRHKVTEMGQEVTMRCQPILGHNTVFWYRQTMMQGLELLAYFRNRAPLDDSGMPKDRFSAEMPDATLATLKIQPSEPRDSAVYFCASGVLAGGIYNEQFFGPGTRLTVL.